The rows below give T cell receptor beta chains drawn from one sample of a study of Tregs in tolerant kidney transplant recipients. Data came from immunoSEQ multiplex PCR; TCRdb stores just in-frame clones and leaves some out. The table records around 77,000 clones, 95% to 98% of them present only once. The sample was CD4+ T cells from blood, taken before the transplant. The source of these receptors is a human donor who received a combined kidney and bone marrow transplant. Both conserved end residues are part of each CDR3. The D gene is left open where the match is weak. Rows may omit the clone size; those that give it use once, few, many or a size class.

V	D	J	size	CDR3	DNA
TRBV4-3	TRBD1	TRBJ1-2	NA	CASSLTGGYPPIKGYTF	TGCGCCAGCAGCCTTACAGGGGGGTATCCCCCTATTAAAGGCTACACCTTC
TRBV5-4	NA	TRBJ2-1	NA	CASSHTPRSEQFF	TGTGCCAGCAGCCATACCCCTAGAAGTGAGCAGTTCTTC
TRBV15	TRBD2	TRBJ2-3	NA	CATSRGDYSPTQYF	TGTGCCACCAGCAGAGGGGACTACTCACCTACGCAGTATTTT
TRBV5-6	NA	TRBJ2-5	NA	CASSLGFSAEYQETQYF	TGTGCCAGCAGCTTGGGTTTTTCGGCGGAATACCAAGAGACCCAGTACTTC
TRBV5-4	NA	TRBJ1-1	once	CASSRTGRGWDTEAFF	TGTGCCAGCAGCAGAACAGGGCGGGGGTGGGACACTGAAGCTTTCTTT
TRBV7-6	NA	TRBJ1-1	once	CASSRREGDEAFF	TGTGCCAGCAGCCGCAGGGAAGGGGATGAAGCTTTCTTT
TRBV5-1	TRBD2	TRBJ2-1	once	CASSSQGLAGSSSYNEQFF	TGCGCCAGCAGCTCCCAGGGACTAGCGGGGTCGAGCTCCTACAATGAGCAGTTCTTC
TRBV9	NA	TRBJ2-1	NA	CASSPQVVTRGDEQFF	TGTGCCAGCAGCCCCCAAGTCGTGACTCGAGGCGATGAGCAGTTCTTC
TRBV11-2	NA	TRBJ2-7	NA	CASSLQDSYEQYF	TGTGCCAGCAGCTTACAGGATTCCTACGAGCAGTACTTC
TRBV7-2	TRBD1	TRBJ2-1	NA	CASSPITGTGLHNEQFF	TGTGCCAGCAGCCCAATCACCGGGACAGGGCTCCACAATGAGCAGTTCTTC
TRBV6-6	TRBD1	TRBJ2-2	NA	CASSLQGALGTGELFF	TGTGCCAGCAGTCTACAGGGGGCGCTGGGCACCGGGGAGCTGTTTTTT
TRBV2	NA	TRBJ1-5	once	CASSGTRVSNQPQHF	TGTGCCAGCAGTGGGACCAGGGTGAGCAATCAGCCCCAGCATTTT
TRBV7-2	NA	TRBJ1-4	NA	CASSLGGMKNEKLFF	TGTGCCAGCAGCTTGGGAGGGATGAAAAATGAAAAACTGTTTTTT
TRBV7-2	NA	TRBJ2-6	NA	CASSSTPGLHSGANVLTF	TGTGCCAGCAGCTCGACGCCGGGACTCCACTCTGGGGCCAACGTCCTGACTTTC
TRBV2	TRBD1	TRBJ2-7	NA	CASARQGPYEQYF	TGTGCCAGCGCCAGACAGGGGCCGTACGAGCAGTACTTC
TRBV30	NA	TRBJ1-2	NA	CAWSYGSGYTF	TGTGCCTGGAGTTATGGGAGTGGCTACACCTTC
TRBV18	NA	TRBJ1-5	NA	CASSAGGSNQPQHF	TGTGCCAGCTCCGCGGGCGGGAGCAATCAGCCCCAGCATTTT
TRBV11-3	NA	TRBJ2-7	NA	CASSDGTQPYEQYF	TGTGCCAGCAGCGACGGGACTCAACCCTACGAGCAGTACTTC
TRBV7-3	TRBD1	TRBJ2-4	NA	CASSSGTASQGNIQYF	TGTGCCAGCAGCTCTGGGACAGCTAGCCAGGGAAACATTCAGTACTTC
TRBV4-2	NA	TRBJ2-7	NA	CASSRKEGGYEQYF	TGTGCCAGCAGCCGAAAGGAGGGCGGCTACGAGCAGTACTTC
TRBV7-2	TRBD2	TRBJ2-7	NA	CASSLAPGLAGGLFYEQYF	TGTGCCAGCAGCTTAGCCCCGGGACTAGCGGGAGGGCTATTCTACGAGCAGTACTTC
TRBV28	NA	TRBJ1-5	NA	CASSFSRRGVEQPQHF	TGTGCCAGCAGTTTTTCCAGGCGGGGGGTGGAACAGCCCCAGCATTTT
TRBV2	TRBD2	TRBJ2-5	NA	CASRSGTSGIQETQYF	TGTGCCAGCAGATCCGGGACTAGCGGGATCCAAGAGACCCAGTACTTC
TRBV11-2	NA	TRBJ2-7	NA	CASSLLVTSLREQYF	TGTGCCAGCAGCTTATTGGTCACTAGCTTAAGGGAGCAGTACTTC
TRBV5-1	TRBD1	TRBJ2-3	NA	CASSLEGSSGGYTQYF	TGCGCCAGCAGCTTGGAAGGGTCCTCAGGGGGCTATACGCAGTATTTT
TRBV29-1	TRBD1	TRBJ2-3	NA	CSVYGGQGTADTQYF	TGCAGCGTGTATGGGGGACAGGGTACAGCAGATACGCAGTATTTT
TRBV19	NA	TRBJ2-7	NA	CASSIGPASYEQYF	TGTGCCAGTAGTATAGGCCCCGCGAGCTACGAGCAGTACTTC
TRBV28	NA	TRBJ1-6	few	CASSLSGRELSPLHF	TGTGCCAGCAGTTTATCCGGACGGGAACTTTCACCCCTCCACTTT
TRBV19	TRBD2	TRBJ2-3	once	CASTPTPPRLAGGGTDTQYF	TGTGCCAGTACTCCTACCCCCCCCAGACTAGCGGGGGGAGGTACAGATACGCAGTATTTT
TRBV15	NA	TRBJ1-2	NA	CATSRERHTYYGYTF	TGTGCCACCAGCAGAGAGCGGCACACTTACTATGGCTACACCTTC
TRBV4-1	TRBD2	TRBJ2-7	once	CASSSGTSGSSRYEQYF	TGCGCCAGCAGTTCTGGGACTAGCGGGAGTTCTAGGTACGAGCAGTACTTC
TRBV9	TRBD2	TRBJ2-1	NA	CASSVEGLAGGNEQFF	TGTGCCAGCAGCGTAGAAGGGCTAGCGGGAGGTAATGAGCAGTTCTTC
TRBV27	TRBD1	TRBJ1-1	NA	CASSSLPRQGKRTEAFF	TGTGCCAGCAGTAGCCTCCCGCGACAGGGGAAGAGGACTGAAGCTTTCTTT
TRBV7-2	TRBD2	TRBJ2-5	NA	CASSPKRGTLGAGQETQYF	TGTGCCAGCAGCCCTAAGCGGGGGACCCTAGGGGCGGGCCAGGAGACCCAGTACTTC
TRBV20-1	NA	TRBJ2-1	NA	CSAPLAYEQFF	TGCAGTGCTCCCTTAGCCTATGAGCAGTTCTTC
TRBV28	NA	TRBJ1-6	NA	CASSTNINSPLHF	TGTGCCAGCAGTACCAACATAAATTCACCCCTCCACTTT
TRBV5-8	NA	TRBJ2-3	NA	CASSSQGDSSTDTQYF	TGTGCCAGCAGCTCTCAGGGTGACTCTAGCACAGATACGCAGTATTTT
TRBV19	TRBD1	TRBJ2-7	NA	CASSTGVYLGDRGYEQYF	TGTGCCAGTAGTACTGGGGTCTACCTCGGAGACAGGGGGTACGAGCAGTACTTC
TRBV7-2	NA	TRBJ1-6	NA	CASSFPDSPLHF	TGTGCCAGCAGCTTCCCAGATTCACCCCTCCACTTT
TRBV19	TRBD1	TRBJ1-3	NA	CASRDRGGNTIYF	TGTGCCAGTAGGGACAGGGGCGGAAACACCATATATTTT
TRBV7-2	NA	TRBJ2-3	few	CASSLAAVTDTQYF	TGTGCCAGCAGCTTAGCTGCGGTGACAGATACGCAGTATTTT
TRBV10-3	TRBD2	TRBJ2-1	NA	CAISLAGGTYNEQFF	TGTGCCATCAGTTTAGCGGGGGGAACCTACAATGAGCAGTTCTTC
TRBV5-1	TRBD2	TRBJ2-7	NA	CASSPDFTSEGYEQYF	TGCGCCAGCAGCCCCGATTTTACTAGCGAGGGCTACGAGCAGTACTTC
TRBV5-1	NA	TRBJ1-1	NA	CASSLGDRSGAFF	TGCGCCAGCAGCTTGGGAGACAGGTCTGGGGCTTTCTTT